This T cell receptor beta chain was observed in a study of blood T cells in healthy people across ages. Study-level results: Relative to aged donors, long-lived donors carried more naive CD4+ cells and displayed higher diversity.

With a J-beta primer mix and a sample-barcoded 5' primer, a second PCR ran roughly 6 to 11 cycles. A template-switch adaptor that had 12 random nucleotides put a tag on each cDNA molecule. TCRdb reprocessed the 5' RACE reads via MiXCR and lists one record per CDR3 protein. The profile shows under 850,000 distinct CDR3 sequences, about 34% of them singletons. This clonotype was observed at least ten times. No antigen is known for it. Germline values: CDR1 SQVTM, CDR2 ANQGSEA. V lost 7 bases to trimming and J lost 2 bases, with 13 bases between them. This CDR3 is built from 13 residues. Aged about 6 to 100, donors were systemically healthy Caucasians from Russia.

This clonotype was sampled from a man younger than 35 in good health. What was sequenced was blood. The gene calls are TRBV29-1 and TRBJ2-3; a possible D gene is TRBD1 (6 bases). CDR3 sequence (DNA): TGCAGCGCCCAAGACAGGTTCACAGATACGCAGTATTTT. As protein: CSAQDRFTDTQYF.